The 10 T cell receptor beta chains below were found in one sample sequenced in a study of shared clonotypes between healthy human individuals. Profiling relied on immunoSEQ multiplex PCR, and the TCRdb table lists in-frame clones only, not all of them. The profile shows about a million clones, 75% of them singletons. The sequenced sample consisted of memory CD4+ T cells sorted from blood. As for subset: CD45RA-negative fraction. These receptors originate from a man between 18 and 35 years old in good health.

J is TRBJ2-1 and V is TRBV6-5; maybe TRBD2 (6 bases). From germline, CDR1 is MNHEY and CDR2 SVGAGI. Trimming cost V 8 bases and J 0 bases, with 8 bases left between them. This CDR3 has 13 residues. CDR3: CASGLTSYNEQFF. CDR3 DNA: TGTGCCAGCGGACTAACCTCCTACAATGAGCAGTTCTTC.

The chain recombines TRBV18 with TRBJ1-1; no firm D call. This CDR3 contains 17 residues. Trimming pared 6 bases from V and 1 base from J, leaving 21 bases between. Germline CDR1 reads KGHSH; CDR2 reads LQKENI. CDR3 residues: CASSLRAAGGSNTEAFF. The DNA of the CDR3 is TGTGCCAGCTCCCTAAGAGCGGCAGGCGGGTCGAACACTGAAGCTTTCTTT.

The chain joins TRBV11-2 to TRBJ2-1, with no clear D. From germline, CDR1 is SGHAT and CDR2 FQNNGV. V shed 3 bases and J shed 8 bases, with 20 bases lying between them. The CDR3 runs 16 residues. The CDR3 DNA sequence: TGTGCCAGCAGCTTTCCCTCCTGGGGTCAAAAGGATGAGCAGTTCTTC. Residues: CASSFPSWGQKDEQFF.

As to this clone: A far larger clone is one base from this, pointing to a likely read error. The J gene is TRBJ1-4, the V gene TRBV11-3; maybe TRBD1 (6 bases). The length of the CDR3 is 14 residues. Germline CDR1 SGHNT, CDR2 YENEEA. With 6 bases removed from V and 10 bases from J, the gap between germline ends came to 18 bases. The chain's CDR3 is CASSPQGSRGKLFF. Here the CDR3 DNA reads TGTGCCAGCAGTCCGCAGGGGAGTAGGGGAAAACTGTTTTTT.

The CDR3 sequence: CASSLGARITGNTIYF. For the CDR3, the DNA is TGTGCCAGCAGCTTAGGGGCCAGGATAACTGGAAACACCATATATTTT. The chain joins TRBV11-2 to TRBJ1-3; D is unresolved. The CDR3 sequence is 16 residues long. Germline V lookup: CDR1 SGHAT, CDR2 FQNNGV. The V gene lost 1 base and the J gene lost 2 bases, with 12 bases spanning the gap.

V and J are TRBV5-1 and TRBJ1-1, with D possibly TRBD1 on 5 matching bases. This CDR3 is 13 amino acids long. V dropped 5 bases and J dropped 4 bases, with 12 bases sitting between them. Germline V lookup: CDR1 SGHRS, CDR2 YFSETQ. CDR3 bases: TGCGCCAGCAGAAAGGAAGGGGCCACTGAAGCTTTCTTT. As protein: CASRKEGATEAFF.

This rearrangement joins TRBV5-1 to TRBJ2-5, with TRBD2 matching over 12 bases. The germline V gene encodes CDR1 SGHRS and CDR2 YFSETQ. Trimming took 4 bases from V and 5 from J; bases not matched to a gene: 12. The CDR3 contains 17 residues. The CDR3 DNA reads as TGCGCCAGCAGCCTAACCTATCTAGCGGGGGGGCGTGAGACCCAGTACTTC. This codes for CASSLTYLAGGRETQYF.

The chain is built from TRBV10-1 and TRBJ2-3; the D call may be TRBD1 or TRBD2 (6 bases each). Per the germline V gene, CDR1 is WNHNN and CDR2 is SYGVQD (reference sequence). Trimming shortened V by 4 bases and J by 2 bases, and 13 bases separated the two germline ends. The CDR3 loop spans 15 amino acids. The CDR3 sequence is CASSGGASATDTQYF. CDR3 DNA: TGCGCCAGCAGTGGGGGGGCTAGCGCCACAGATACGCAGTATTTT.

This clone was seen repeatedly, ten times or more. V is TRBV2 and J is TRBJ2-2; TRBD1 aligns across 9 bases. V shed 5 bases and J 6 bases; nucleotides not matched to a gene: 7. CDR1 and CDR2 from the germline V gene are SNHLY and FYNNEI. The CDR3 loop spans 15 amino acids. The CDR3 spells CASSRTGALSGELFF. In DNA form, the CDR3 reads TGTGCCAGCAGTAGGACAGGGGCCCTTTCCGGGGAGCTGTTTTTT. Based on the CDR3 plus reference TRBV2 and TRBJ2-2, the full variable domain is EPEVTQTPSHQVTQMGQEVILRCVPISNHLYFYWYRQILGQKVEFLVSFYNNEISEKSEIFDDQFSVERPDGSNFTLKIRSTKLEDSAMYFCASSRTGALSGELFFGEGSRLTVL.

CDR3 coding DNA: TGTGCCAGCAGCTTAAGACTAGTCGCGTCGGATACGCAGTATTTT. It translates to CASSLRLVASDTQYF. The rearrangement links TRBV9 to TRBJ2-3, with D possibly TRBD2 on 6 matching bases. The CDR3 length is 15 residues. Germline loops: CDR1 SGDLS, CDR2 YYNGEE. With 4 bases removed from V and 6 bases from J, the gap between germline ends came to 18 bases.